The clone carrying this TCR beta chain was counted at least ten times. What it binds is not known. These data are taken from a study of T cells in Graves' hyperthyroidism and ophthalmopathy. General study points: Most thyroid clonotypes expanded above 0.001 were also detected in blood. Before onset, ophthalmopathy was predicted by the model a median about 6.2 months earlier.

TCR beta CDR3 regions were amplified from RNA. HTBI primers were employed in a first-round RT-PCR of the TCR CDR3. One entry per CDR3 protein results from TCRdb running MiXCR on the multiplex PCR reads. The table has 530,000 or so distinct CDR3 sequences, around a quarter seen once. The CDR3 spans 15 residues. The V end was cut by 1 base, the J end by 5 bases, with 18 bases between. CDR1 is DFQATT, CDR2 SNEGSKA, per germline (reference sequence). The sample taken for sequencing was blood. The clonotype comes from a woman in her twenties or thirties with Graves' ophthalmopathy. The V gene is TRBV20-1, the J gene TRBJ2-7; D uncertain. As DNA, the CDR3 is TGCAGTGCTAGAGGTATGGTTAGGTCAGTAGACGAGCAGTACTTC. The encoded protein is CSARGMVRSVDEQYF.